This entry is about one T cell receptor beta chain. Its cognate antigen is unknown. Bulk TCR libraries used previously described methods and listed TCR primers. TCRdb itself ran the PCR reads through MiXCR, one entry per CDR3 protein. The sample gives approximately 320,000 distinct CDR3 sequences, roughly 24% of which show up once; around 0.74% is in the top ten. The data are from a study of molecular identifiers for immune sequencing clone quantification. Across the study: Replicates partitioned RNA from roughly 20,000 or 100,000 naive CD8 cells into five parts, sequencing four. Whole-study results and caveats: Detectable among over 900,000 naive cells, according to reports, was Jurkat TCR RNA spiked in from one cell.

The CDR3 consists of 12 residues. V lost 4 bases to trimming and J lost 3 bases, with 6 bases between them. The germline V gene has CDR1 SEHNR and CDR2 FQNEAQ (reference sequence). The source material was naive CD8+ T cells from blood, with Jurkat cell RNA spiked in. Indicated subset: FACS-sorted CD8+CD4-CCR7+CD45RA+ naive T cells. This clonotype was sampled from a human donor in good health. Some libraries in this study had Jurkat cell RNA spiked in. The chain links TRBV7-9 to TRBJ2-5, with D hard to call. In DNA, the CDR3 is TGTGCCAGCAGCTCGTCTAAAGAGACCCAGTACTTC. It encodes CASSSSKETQYF.